One and the same sample provided the 30 T cell receptor beta chains below, sequenced in a study of cytomegalovirus exposure and HLA in healthy donors. Vbeta (60) and Jbeta (13) primers were used in the PCR. Only in-frame clones appear in the TCRdb table, and some are missing; sequencing was by immunoSEQ multiplex PCR. This table has 90,000 or so clones, roughly 70% appearing once. Sequencing used PBMCs. Receptors originate from a man aged 45-65 years in good health and CMV-seronegative.

The V call is TRBV18, the J call TRBJ2-5, with D tentatively TRBD1 (6 bases). Germline V gives CDR1 KGHSH, CDR2 LQKENI. CDR3 length: 14 amino acids. Trimming shortened V by 3 bases and J by 5 bases, and 13 bases separated the two germline ends. CDR3 sequence (DNA): TGTGCCAGCTCACCCCTGGCAGGGGAGGAGACCCAGTACTTC. It specifies CASSPLAGEETQYF.

The chain employs TRBV19 and TRBJ1-2; 10 nucleotides align to TRBD1. The ends lost 3 bases at V and 7 bases at J; junction bases unmatched: 8. Germline CDR1 and CDR2: LNHDA and SQIVND (reference sequence). This CDR3 has 15 residues. CDR3: CASSIPDRGLSGYTF. In DNA form, the CDR3 reads TGTGCCAGTAGTATCCCCGACAGGGGGCTAAGTGGCTACACCTTC.

This clone was seen a few times. V is TRBV4-3 and J is TRBJ1-4, with 10 bases matching TRBD1. CDR1 LGHNA and CDR2 YSLEER come from the germline V gene. CDR3 length equals 15 residues. After removal of 6 bases from V and 7 bases from J, the junction contained 8 bases not matched to a gene. The CDR3 protein is CASRDSGTGAEKLFF. CDR3 nucleotide sequence: TGCGCCAGCAGAGACTCCGGGACAGGGGCTGAAAAACTGTTTTTT.

In this sample, this clone turned up a few times. The chain recombines TRBV29-1 with TRBJ2-7; 9 nucleotides match TRBD2. CDR1 SQVTM and CDR2 ANQGSEA come from the germline V gene. The CDR3 covers 14 residues. Germline trimming cut 1 base from V and 4 bases from J; bases unmatched to any gene: 5. The CDR3: CSVEVPGLAYEQYF. CDR3 DNA: TGCAGCGTTGAAGTTCCGGGACTAGCTTACGAGCAGTACTTC.

Only one count was recorded for this clone. The rearrangement joins TRBV21-1 to TRBJ2-6; the tabulated D call, TRBD2, remains unverified against the DNA. TRBV21-1 is flagged as a pseudogene. This CDR3 is built from 17 residues. The CDR3 nucleotides are TGTGCCAGCAGGGGGACTAGTTTCTCGTCCGGGGCCAACGTCCTGACTTTC. Translated, it gives CASRGTSFSSGANVLTF.

The V gene is TRBV30, the J gene TRBJ2-1, with TRBD2 matching over 9 bases. Germline CDR1 and CDR2: GTSNPN and SVGIG (reference sequence). CDR3 length equals 16 residues. V lost 0 bases to trimming and J lost 7 bases; unmatched junction nucleotides: 10. Written as DNA, the CDR3 is TGTGCCTGGAGTGTATTCGCGCGGGAGGGCCGTAATGAGCAGTTCTTC. Translating it yields CAWSVFAREGRNEQFF.

This rearrangement joins TRBV2 to TRBJ2-2; D is perhaps TRBD2 (6 bases). CDR3 length: 14 residues. Trimming cost V 3 bases and J 9 bases, with 14 bases left between them. CDR1 SNHLY and CDR2 FYNNEI come from the germline V gene. The CDR3 reads CASSDTAGDWELFF. The CDR3 DNA sequence: TGTGCCAGCAGTGATACTGCCGGGGACTGGGAGCTGTTTTTT.

This rearrangement joins TRBV5-1 to TRBJ2-3; tentatively, D is TRBD1 (5 bases). This CDR3 has 14 residues. Germline V gives CDR1 SGHRS, CDR2 YFSETQ. The ends were cut back, 1 base at V and 5 bases at J, with 11 bases in the middle. The CDR3 nucleotides are TGCGCCAGCAGCTTGTCCAGGGCGGAAGATACGCAGTATTTT. It translates to CASSLSRAEDTQYF.

V usage is TRBV18 and J usage is TRBJ1-5; no clear D gene. Trimming cost V 1 base and J 0 bases, with 7 bases left between them. Per the germline V gene, CDR1 is KGHSH and CDR2 is LQKENI. The CDR3 is 15 amino acids. In DNA, the CDR3 is TGTGCCAGCTCACCACAAGCCGGTAGCAATCAGCCCCAGCATTTT. Translating gives CASSPQAGSNQPQHF.

The chain has TRBV9 and TRBJ1-1; D perhaps matches TRBD1 (5 bases). There are 15 residues in the CDR3. V was cut by 4 bases and J by 0 bases, with 13 bases left in between. Germline loops: CDR1 SGDLS, CDR2 YYNGEE. In nucleotides, the CDR3 is TGTGCCAGCAGCCCCAGTACAGGAATGAACACTGAAGCTTTCTTT. Translated, it gives CASSPSTGMNTEAFF.

The V call is TRBV7-6, the J call TRBJ2-1; TRBD2 agrees at 7 bases. CDR1 is SGHVS, CDR2 FNYEAQ, per germline. CDR3 size: 15 residues. V lost 1 base to trimming and J lost 1 base; unmatched junction nucleotides: 1. In nucleotides, the CDR3 is TGTGCCAGCAGCTTAGTGGGAGGGTCCTACAATGAGCAGTTCTTC. Protein sequence: CASSLVGGSYNEQFF.

The chain links TRBV5-1 to TRBJ2-1; tentative D call: TRBD2 (5 bases). Trimming pared 2 bases from V and 3 bases from J, leaving 9 bases between. Germline CDR1 is SGHRS and CDR2 is YFSETQ. The CDR3 runs to 14 residues. CDR3 in DNA: TGCGCCAGCAGCTTAGGTAGCGACTACAATGAGCAGTTCTTC. Translating it yields CASSLGSDYNEQFF.

The chain joins TRBV9 to TRBJ1-4; TRBD1 agrees at 9 bases. The ends lost 3 bases at V and 7 bases at J; junction bases unmatched: 4. The germline CDR1 and CDR2 sequences are SGDLS and YYNGEE. The CDR3 contains 14 residues. CDR3 region: CASSADRGFEKLFF. The CDR3 DNA reads as TGTGCCAGCAGCGCCGACAGGGGGTTTGAAAAACTGTTTTTT.

This clone is judged medium-sized. V is TRBV6-6 and J is TRBJ1-2; the match to TRBD1 covers 8 bases. With 5 bases clipped from V and 8 bases from J, the junction kept 4 bases outside the gene matches. The germline CDR1 and CDR2 sequences are MNHNY and SVGAGI (reference sequence). The CDR3 has 12 residues. The CDR3 sequence is CASSKPGGGYTF. The CDR3 nucleotides are TGTGCCAGCAGTAAGCCAGGGGGCGGCTACACCTTC.

The V gene is TRBV19, the J gene TRBJ1-4; D uncertain. Germline lookup yields CDR1 LNHDA and CDR2 SQIVND (reference sequence). The CDR3 consists of 17 residues. V shed 5 bases and J shed 1 base, with 17 bases lying between them. The CDR3 nucleotides read TGTGCCAGTAGTCGCCGTGGGAGGGTAGGAACTAATGAAAAACTGTTTTTT. The encoded protein is CASSRRGRVGTNEKLFF.

The chain links TRBV2 to TRBJ2-5, with 8 bases matching TRBD2. The CDR3 length is 15 residues. Germline CDR1 reads SNHLY; CDR2 reads FYNNEI. Trimming at V came to 7 bases and at J to 5 bases, leaving 12 bases not matched to a gene. The CDR3 DNA follows: TGTGCCAGCAATAACGGGGGGGCTTATTGGGAGACCCAGTACTTC. It encodes CASNNGGAYWETQYF. Combining the CDR3 with reference TRBV2 and TRBJ2-5 gives the whole variable domain EPEVTQTPSHQVTQMGQEVILRCVPISNHLYFYWYRQILGQKVEFLVSFYNNEISEKSEIFDDQFSVERPDGSNFTLKIRSTKLEDSAMYFCASNNGGAYWETQYFGPGTRLLVL.

The chain uses TRBV7-9 and TRBJ1-2; the D gene is possibly TRBD1 (5 bases). The CDR3 length is 13 residues. CDR1 is SEHNR, CDR2 FQNEAQ, per germline (reference sequence). The ends were cut back, 5 bases at V and 3 bases at J, with 10 bases in the middle. The CDR3 nucleotides read TGTGCCAGCAGCCTGACAGAAGACTATGGCTACACCTTC. This sequence encodes CASSLTEDYGYTF.

V and J are TRBV6-5 and TRBJ1-4; possibly TRBD1 for D (5 bases). CDR1 and CDR2 (germline): MNHEY, SVGAGI. Trimming took off 6 bases at V and 6 bases at J, with 11 bases between the two ends. This CDR3 contains 13 residues. The CDR3 DNA reads as TGTGCCAGCAGGGCAGGGTGGGATGAAAAACTGTTTTTT. It encodes CASRAGWDEKLFF.

The chain combines TRBV5-4 with TRBJ1-5; tentatively, D is TRBD1 (6 bases). Germline V gives CDR1 SGHNT, CDR2 YYREEE (reference sequence). V gave up 2 bases and J gave up 3 bases, with 9 bases separating them. The CDR3 spans 14 residues. This CDR3 is CASSLGGSNQPQHF. As DNA, the CDR3 is TGTGCCAGCAGCTTAGGGGGTTCCAATCAGCCCCAGCATTTT.

This clone was seen only a few times. The chain recombines TRBV28 with TRBJ1-2; 10 bases map to TRBD1. The germline CDR1 and CDR2 sequences are MDHEN and SYDVKM. The CDR3 has 17 residues. The trim removed 5 bases at V and 4 bases at J, leaving 13 bases unmatched. In DNA, the CDR3 is TGTGCCAGCAGTCTGCCGACCGGGACAGGGGAGGCCTATGGCTACACCTTC. As protein: CASSLPTGTGEAYGYTF.

V is TRBV20-1 and J is TRBJ1-1; the D is unclear. CDR3 length: 11 amino acids. Trimming took off 3 bases at V and 0 bases at J, with 2 bases between the two ends. Germline V CDR1 and CDR2: DFQATT, SNEGSKA (reference sequence). The CDR3 region has the DNA TGCAGTGCTAGTATGAACACTGAAGCTTTCTTT. It codes for CSASMNTEAFF.

V usage is TRBV28 and J usage is TRBJ1-2, with D perhaps TRBD1 (6 bases). Trimming left V 10 bases short and J 4 bases short, with 13 bases between. Germline V gene lookup returns CDR1 MDHEN and CDR2 SYDVKM. The length of the CDR3 is 12 residues. CDR3 coding DNA: TGTGCCACCATGGACAGTTTCTATGGCTACACCTTC. This sequence encodes CATMDSFYGYTF.

The chain couples TRBV9 to TRBJ2-1; 9 positions match TRBD2. Germline-derived CDR1 and CDR2 are SGDLS and YYNGEE. Trimming removed 4 bases from V and 2 bases from J; junction bases left unmatched: 4. The CDR3 runs 15 residues. In nucleotides, the CDR3 is TGTGCCAGCAGCAGGACTAGCGCTACCTACAATGAGCAGTTCTTC. This translates into CASSRTSATYNEQFF.

This clone was seen only a few times. This CDR3 is CASSRGASYEQYF. In DNA form, the CDR3 reads TGCGCCAGCAGCCGCGGGGCGTCCTACGAGCAGTACTTC. This rearrangement joins TRBV5-1 to TRBJ2-7, with a weak D call TRBD2 (6 bases). The ends were cut back, 4 bases at V and 1 base at J, with 9 bases in the middle. Germline values: CDR1 SGHRS, CDR2 YFSETQ. This CDR3 is 13 amino acids long.

The rearrangement links TRBV28 to TRBJ1-5; no clear D. Trimming stripped 7 bases from V and 15 bases from J, with 28 bases between. Germline CDR1 and CDR2: MDHEN and SYDVKM. The CDR3 contains 15 residues. The CDR3: CASMDPRAGISPGHF. The CDR3 nucleotides are TGTGCCAGCATGGACCCTAGAGCGGGAATCAGCCCGGGGCATTTT. The whole variable domain, filled in from reference TRBV28 and TRBJ1-5, reads DVKVTQSSRYLVKRTGEKVFLECVQDMDHENMFWYRQDPGLGLRLIYFSYDVKMKEKGDIPEGYSVSREKKERFSLILESASTNQTSMYLCASMDPRAGISPGHFGDGTRLSIL.

The chain employs TRBV9 and TRBJ2-5; 7 bases are shared with TRBD2. CDR1 and CDR2 (germline): SGDLS, YYNGEE. The CDR3 spans 15 residues. The junction had 11 bases not matched to a gene; V was cut back by 4 bases and J by 5 bases. The CDR3 nucleotides are TGTGCCAGCAGCTTCCTCGGGGGGAGGGCGGAGACCCAGTACTTC. This encodes CASSFLGGRAETQYF.

This clone was found a few times. The rearrangement uses TRBV2 and TRBJ1-5, with D tentatively TRBD1 (5 bases). Trimming shortened V by 4 bases and J by 2 bases, and 9 bases separated the two germline ends. The CDR3 is made up of 14 amino acids. In germline, CDR1 is SNHLY, CDR2 FYNNEI. The chain's CDR3 is CASSGQGGNQPQHF. CDR3 nucleotides: TGTGCCAGCAGTGGGCAGGGTGGCAATCAGCCCCAGCATTTT.

The gene calls are TRBV30 and TRBJ2-5; perhaps TRBD1 as D (5 bases). This CDR3 is 13 amino acids long. V was cut by 0 bases and J by 6 bases, with 11 bases left in between. Per the germline V gene, CDR1 is GTSNPN and CDR2 is SVGIG (reference sequence). The CDR3 nucleotides read TGTGCCTGGAGTGTAAGACAGTCCAAGACCCAGTACTTC. It encodes CAWSVRQSKTQYF.

The rearrangement joins TRBV7-9 to TRBJ2-2; a possible D gene is TRBD1 (5 bases). From germline, CDR1 is SEHNR and CDR2 FQNEAQ (reference sequence). The germline V and J ends were trimmed by 8 bases and 7 bases, with 11 bases remaining between them. The CDR3 contains 12 residues. CDR3 DNA sequence: TGTGCCAGCTCCCAGGGTAACGGGGAGCTGTTTTTT. Amino acid sequence: CASSQGNGELFF.

J is TRBJ2-5 and V is TRBV19, with D perhaps matching TRBD2 (7 bases). Germline CDR1 is LNHDA and CDR2 is SQIVND (reference sequence). The CDR3 covers 17 residues. V lost 4 bases and J lost 2, with 20 bases in between. In nucleotides, the CDR3 is TGTGCCAGTAGTACCGCCGGAGGGCGGGGGCGACAAGAGACCCAGTACTTC. It specifies CASSTAGGRGRQETQYF.